Below are 21 T cell receptor beta chains sequenced from a single sample in a study of CXCR3-negative and CXCR3-positive naive CD8 T cells. 5' RACE with UMI labels generated the TRB cDNA libraries. From its re-call of the 5' RACE reads, TCRdb lists each CDR3 protein once, without DNA. Its table records approximately 20,000 distinct CDR3 sequences. The sample consisted of memory CD8+ T cells from blood. The receptors were sampled from a human donor in good health. Some clones in this sample may be carry-over from other donors' samples.

J is TRBJ2-7 and V is TRBV20-1. This CDR3 has 12 amino acids. The germline gives CDR1 DFQATT, CDR2 SNEGSKA (reference sequence). CDR3 residues: CSARGGYYEQYF.

The chain is built from TRBV3-1 and TRBJ2-2; without DNA, the TCRdb call of TRBD1 cannot be checked. Per germline, CDR1 LGHDT and CDR2 YNNKEL (reference sequence). The CDR3 extends over 16 amino acids. This CDR3 reads CASSQDRTGYTGELFF.

The chain couples TRBV6-2 or TRBV6-3 to TRBJ2-2; TCRdb's D gene call, TRBD2, goes unchecked for lack of DNA. This CDR3 has 15 amino acids. Germline V CDR1 and CDR2: MNHEY, SVGEGT. The CDR3 reads CASSVGQSHTGELFF.

This clonotype ranks as medium-sized in terms of frequency. The chain carries TRBV27 and TRBJ2-3; TCRdb indicates TRBD2, and absent DNA this call remains unverified. Germline CDR1 reads MNHEY; CDR2 reads SMNVEV (reference sequence). CDR3 size: 17 residues. This CDR3 reads CASSFELAGEGTDTQYF.

V is TRBV12-3 or TRBV12-4 and J is TRBJ2-5; TCRdb selects TRBD1, and the lack of DNA leaves this call unchecked. CDR3 length: 11 residues. This CDR3 is CASSLGPAKYF.

V usage is TRBV4-1 and J usage is TRBJ1-3; the TCRdb call, TRBD1, lacks DNA for checking. This CDR3 is 17 amino acids long. Per the germline V gene, CDR1 is MGHRA and CDR2 is YSYEKL. CDR3: CASSQDGQKLSGNTIYF.

The chain employs TRBV6-5 and TRBJ2-2. The CDR3 is made up of 18 amino acids. The germline CDR1 and CDR2 sequences are MNHEY and SVGAGI. CDR3 residues: CASSYSGTTFRGTGELFF.

This chain connects TRBV10-3 to TRBJ2-5; TCRdb's D call, TRBD1, is unchecked because there is no DNA. Germline CDR1 is ENHRY and CDR2 is SYGVKD. This CDR3 spans 17 amino acids. CDR3: CAISESGSDSYQETQYF.

V gene TRBV5-6 combines with J gene TRBJ2-7. Germline CDR1 and CDR2: SGHDT and YYEEEE. The CDR3 covers 14 residues. The CDR3 protein is CASSLVTQTYEQYF.

V gene TRBV20-1 combines with J gene TRBJ2-7. The CDR3 extends over 15 amino acids. From germline, CDR1 is DFQATT and CDR2 SNEGSKA (reference sequence). CDR3 amino acids: CSARDYRGGTYEQYF.

The chain combines TRBV4-2 with TRBJ2-5; TCRdb names TRBD1, which stays unverified in the absence of DNA. The germline V gene encodes CDR1 LGHNA and CDR2 YNFKEQ. This CDR3 is 15 amino acids long. CDR3 in amino acids: CASSPGGGDQETQYF.

The chain combines TRBV29-1 with TRBJ1-4; TCRdb designates TRBD1, a call that cannot be tested without DNA. Germline V gene sequence: CDR1 SQVTM, CDR2 ANQGSEA. The CDR3 is 12 residues long. CDR3 protein: CSVDTGNEKLFF. Together with reference TRBV29-1 and TRBJ1-4, the CDR3 gives the full variable domain: SAVISQKPSRDICQRGTSLTIQCQVDSQVTMMFWYRQQPGQSLTLIATANQGSEATYESGFVIDKFPISRPNLTFSTLTVSNMSPEDSSIYLCSVDTGNEKLFFGSGTQLSVL.

The genes are TRBV7-9 and TRBJ2-2; lacking DNA, the TRBD1 call made by TCRdb goes unchecked. CDR3 length equals 16 residues. Looked up from germline, CDR1 is SEHNR and CDR2 is FQNEAQ (reference sequence). The CDR3 here is CASSLVSGANTGELFF.

This rearrangement joins TRBV7-9 to TRBJ2-7. The CDR3 runs to 14 residues. The V gene's germline CDR1 is SEHNR and CDR2 FQNEAQ (reference sequence). This CDR3 reads CASSGRQSSYEQYF.

This chain connects TRBV27 to TRBJ2-1; TCRdb names TRBD2, which stays unverified in the absence of DNA. The CDR3 length is 12 residues. The germline V gene has CDR1 MNHEY and CDR2 SMNVEV (reference sequence). The CDR3 reads CASSGTNNEQFF.

The chain joins TRBV6-1 to TRBJ2-3. CDR1 and CDR2 (germline): MNHNS, SASEGT. The CDR3 spans 15 residues. CDR3 loop: CASSEGIFSTDTQYF.

J is TRBJ2-1 and V is TRBV6-6; the D call from TCRdb, TRBD1, cannot be confirmed without DNA. This CDR3 has 12 residues. Germline-derived CDR1 and CDR2 are MNHNY and SVGAGI (reference sequence). CDR3 region: CASLFRVNEQFF.

The V call is TRBV29-1, the J call TRBJ2-7. Per the germline V gene, CDR1 is SQVTM and CDR2 is ANQGSEA. This CDR3 has 11 amino acids. The CDR3 sequence is CSVGTAYEQYF.

The chain joins TRBV6-1 to TRBJ2-7; TCRdb's D call of TRBD1 is untestable without DNA. The CDR3 has 16 amino acids. Germline CDR1 MNHNS, CDR2 SASEGT. The CDR3 region is CASSELIRDTTYEQYF.

The chain has TRBV6-5 and TRBJ2-3; TCRdb names TRBD1, which stays unverified in the absence of DNA. The CDR3 is 16 residues long. Germline loops: CDR1 MNHEY, CDR2 SVGAGI. This chain's CDR3 is CASSYRGDSPTDTQYF.

This chain connects TRBV4-1 to TRBJ1-6; TCRdb's D call of TRBD1 is untestable without DNA. Per germline, CDR1 MGHRA and CDR2 YSYEKL. The CDR3 spans 16 residues. This CDR3 reads CASSQDEATGYSPLHF.